This TCR beta chain derives from a study of neoadjuvant anti-PD-1 for oral cavity cancer. As for the study in general: Patients without progression got a fourth dose around day 43.

The CDR3 spans 16 residues. Trimming removed 7 bases from V and 0 bases from J; junction bases left unmatched: 4. CDR1 and CDR2 (germline): WSHSY, SAAADI. Sequenced by immunoSEQ multiplex PCR; TCRdb stores in-frame clones only, minus some. The sample has about 20,000 clones, around 76% seen once; the top ten hold roughly 3%. The chain couples TRBV10-2 to TRBJ2-6; 9 bases line up with TRBD1. The source is a person aged 35-80 years with oral cavity squamous cell carcinoma. Sequenced material: PBMCs, taken before nivolumab (anti-PD-1) treatment. The CDR3 bases are TGCGCCAGCATGGGACAGGGACCCTCTGGGGCCAACGTCCTGACTTTC. As protein: CASMGQGPSGANVLTF.